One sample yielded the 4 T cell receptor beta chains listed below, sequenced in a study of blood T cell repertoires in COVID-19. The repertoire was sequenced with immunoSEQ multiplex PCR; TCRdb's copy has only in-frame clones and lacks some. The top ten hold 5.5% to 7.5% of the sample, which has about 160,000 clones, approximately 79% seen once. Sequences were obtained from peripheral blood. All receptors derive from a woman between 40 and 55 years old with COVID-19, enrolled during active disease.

The CDR3 nucleotides read TGTGCCTGGAGTGCCCCCGGGACAGGTACGTACGAGCAGTACTTC. This codes for CAWSAPGTGTYEQYF. The rearrangement uses TRBV30 and TRBJ2-7; 8 bases are a match to TRBD1. The CDR3 contains 15 residues. Per germline, CDR1 GTSNPN and CDR2 SVGIG (reference sequence). V gave up 1 base and J gave up 4 bases; unmatched junction bases: 9.

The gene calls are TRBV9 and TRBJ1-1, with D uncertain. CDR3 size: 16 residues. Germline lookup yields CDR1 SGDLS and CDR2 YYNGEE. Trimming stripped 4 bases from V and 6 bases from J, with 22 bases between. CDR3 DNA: TGTGCCAGCAGCCCGAGAGGGAATCTAGCCGACCCTGAAGCTTTCTTT. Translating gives CASSPRGNLADPEAFF.

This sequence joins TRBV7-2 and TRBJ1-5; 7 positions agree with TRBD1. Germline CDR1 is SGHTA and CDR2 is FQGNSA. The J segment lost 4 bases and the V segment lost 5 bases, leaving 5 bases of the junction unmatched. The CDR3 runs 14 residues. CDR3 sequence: CASSPGQPNQPQHF. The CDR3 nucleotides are TGTGCCAGCAGCCCGGGACAGCCTAATCAGCCCCAGCATTTT.

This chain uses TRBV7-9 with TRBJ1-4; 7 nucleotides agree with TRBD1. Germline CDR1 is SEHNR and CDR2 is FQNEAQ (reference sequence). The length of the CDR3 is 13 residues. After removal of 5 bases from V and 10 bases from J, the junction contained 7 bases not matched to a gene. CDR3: CASSPRQGGKLFF. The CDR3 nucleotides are TGTGCCAGCAGCCCGAGACAGGGAGGAAAACTGTTTTTT.